This T cell receptor (beta chain) came from a study of cytomegalovirus exposure and HLA in healthy donors. Concerning this clone itself: Its target is not known.

The PCR ran on 60 Vbeta and 13 Jbeta primers. Data came from immunoSEQ multiplex PCR; TCRdb stores just in-frame clones and leaves some out. This sample has 130,000 to 150,000 clones, with around 75% found just once. Per the germline V gene, CDR1 is GTSNPN and CDR2 is SVGIG (reference sequence). Deletions cut 3 bases from V and 4 bases from J, with 9 bases between. The CDR3 is made up of 12 amino acids. Study-wide points: From TCR beta sequences, most subjects' HLA-A and HLA-B alleles were reportedly predicted accurately. Reported performance of the classifier showed diagnosis of cytomegalovirus status with high specificity and sensitivity.

The receptor comes from a man between 60 and 75 years old in good health and CMV-seronegative. This chain links TRBV30 with TRBJ1-2; D is possibly TRBD1 (6 bases). Material for sequencing was PBMCs. CDR3 in DNA: TGTGCCTGGAGCGAACAGGGCTATGGCTACACCTTC. Encoded protein: CAWSEQGYGYTF.